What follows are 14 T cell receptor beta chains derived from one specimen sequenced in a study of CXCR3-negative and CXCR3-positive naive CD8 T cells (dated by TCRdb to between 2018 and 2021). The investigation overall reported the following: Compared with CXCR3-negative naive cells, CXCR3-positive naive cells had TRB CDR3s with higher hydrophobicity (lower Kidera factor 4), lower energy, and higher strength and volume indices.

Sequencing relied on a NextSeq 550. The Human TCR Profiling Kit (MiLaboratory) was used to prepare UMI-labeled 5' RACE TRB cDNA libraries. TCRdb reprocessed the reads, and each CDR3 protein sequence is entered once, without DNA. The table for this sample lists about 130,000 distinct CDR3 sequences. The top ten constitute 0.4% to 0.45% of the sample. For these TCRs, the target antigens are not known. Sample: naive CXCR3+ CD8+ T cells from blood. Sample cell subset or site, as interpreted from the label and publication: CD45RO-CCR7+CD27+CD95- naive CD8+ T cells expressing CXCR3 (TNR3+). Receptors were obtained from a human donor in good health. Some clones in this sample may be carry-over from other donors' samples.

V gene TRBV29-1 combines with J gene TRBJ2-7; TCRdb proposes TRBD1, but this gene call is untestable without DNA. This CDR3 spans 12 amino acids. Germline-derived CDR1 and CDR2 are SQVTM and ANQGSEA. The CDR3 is CSAGGGPYEQYF.

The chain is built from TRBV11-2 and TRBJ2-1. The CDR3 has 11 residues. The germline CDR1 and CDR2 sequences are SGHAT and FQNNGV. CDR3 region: CASSLSYEQFF.

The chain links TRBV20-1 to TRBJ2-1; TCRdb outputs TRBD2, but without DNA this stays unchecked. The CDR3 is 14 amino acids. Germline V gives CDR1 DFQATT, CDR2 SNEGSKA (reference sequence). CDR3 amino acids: CSTSGLAGIAEQFF.

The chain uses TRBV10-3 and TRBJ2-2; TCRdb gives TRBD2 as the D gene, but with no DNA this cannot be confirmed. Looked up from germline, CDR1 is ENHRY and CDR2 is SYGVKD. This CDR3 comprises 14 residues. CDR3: CAIQGPANTGELFF.

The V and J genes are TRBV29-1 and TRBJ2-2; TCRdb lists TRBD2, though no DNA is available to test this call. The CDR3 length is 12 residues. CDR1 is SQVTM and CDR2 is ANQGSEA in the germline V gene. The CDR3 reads CSVREGTGELFF.

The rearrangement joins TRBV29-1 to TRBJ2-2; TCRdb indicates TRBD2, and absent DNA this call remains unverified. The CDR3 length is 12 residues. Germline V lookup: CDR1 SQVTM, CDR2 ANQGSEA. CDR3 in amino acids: CSVNRGSGELFF.

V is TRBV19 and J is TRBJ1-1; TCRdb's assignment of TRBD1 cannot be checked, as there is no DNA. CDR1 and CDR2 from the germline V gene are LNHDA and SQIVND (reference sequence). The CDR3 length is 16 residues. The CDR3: CASSIVGRGWNTEAFF.

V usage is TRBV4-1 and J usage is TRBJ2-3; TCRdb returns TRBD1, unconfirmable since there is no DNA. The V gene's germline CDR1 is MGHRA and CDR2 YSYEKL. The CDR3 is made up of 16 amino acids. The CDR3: CASSQDSGTAHRYAVF.

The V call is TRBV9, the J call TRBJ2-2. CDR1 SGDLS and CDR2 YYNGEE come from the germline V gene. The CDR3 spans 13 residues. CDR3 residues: CASSPHDTGELFF.

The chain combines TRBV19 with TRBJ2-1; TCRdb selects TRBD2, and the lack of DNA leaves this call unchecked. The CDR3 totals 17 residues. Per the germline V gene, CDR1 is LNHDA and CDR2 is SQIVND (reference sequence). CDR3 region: CASTASGGIPSYNEQFF.

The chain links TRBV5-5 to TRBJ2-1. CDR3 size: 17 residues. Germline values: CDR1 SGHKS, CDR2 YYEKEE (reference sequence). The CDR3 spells CASSPALTPSADNEQFF.

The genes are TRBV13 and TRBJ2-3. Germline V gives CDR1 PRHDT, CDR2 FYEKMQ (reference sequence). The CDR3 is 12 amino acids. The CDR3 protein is CASSPRTDTQYF.

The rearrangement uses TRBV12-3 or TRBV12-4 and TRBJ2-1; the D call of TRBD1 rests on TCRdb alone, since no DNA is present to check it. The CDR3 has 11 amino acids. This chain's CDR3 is CASSFLSQQFF.

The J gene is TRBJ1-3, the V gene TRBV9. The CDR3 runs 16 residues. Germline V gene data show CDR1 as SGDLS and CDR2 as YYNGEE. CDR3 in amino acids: CASSGGVRKTGNTIYF. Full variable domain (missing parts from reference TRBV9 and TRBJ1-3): DSGVTQTPKHLITATGQRVTLRCSPRSGDLSVYWYQQSLDQGLQFLIQYYNGEERAKGNILERFSAQQFPDLHSELNLSSLELGDSALYFCASSGGVRKTGNTIYFGEGSWLTVV.